The 13 T cell receptor beta chains below were found in one sample sequenced in a study of spatial heterogeneity in lung cancer. Time point in this sample: sample taken at primary tumor resection. Whole RNA obtained from tumor, nontumor lung or frozen PBMC underwent sequencing without sorting. TCRdb reprocessed the 5' RACE reads with MiXCR, giving one entry per CDR3 protein. The sample records over 90,000 distinct CDR3 sequences, approximately 8.6% being singletons. Sequenced here: PBMCs, sampled at surgery. All receptors derive from a male donor with early-stage non-small cell lung cancer.

This chain connects TRBV24-1 to TRBJ2-2; 9 nucleotides align to TRBD1. Trimming took 9 bases from V and 5 from J; bases not matched to a gene: 3. The CDR3 has 13 amino acids. Germline CDR1 and CDR2: KGHDR and SFDVKD. This CDR3 reads CATGGQGTGELFF. In nucleotides, the CDR3 is TGTGCCACCGGGGGACAGGGAACCGGGGAGCTGTTTTTT.

This rearrangement joins TRBV12-3 or TRBV12-4 to TRBJ2-5; the match to TRBD2 covers 9 bases. The V gene end was trimmed by 6 bases and the J gene end by 4 bases; junction bases not matched to a gene: 6. The CDR3 extends over 14 amino acids. The CDR3 DNA reads as TGTGCCAGCAGCCGTAGCGGGAGCGGAGAGACCCAGTACTTC. Amino acid sequence: CASSRSGSGETQYF.

This clonotype showed up many times. The chain combines TRBV30 with TRBJ2-3; no firm D call. The CDR3 covers 11 residues. From germline, CDR1 is GTSNPN and CDR2 SVGIG (reference sequence). Trimming took off 5 bases at V and 6 bases at J, with 9 bases between the two ends. CDR3 in amino acids: CAWATADTQYF. Here the CDR3 DNA reads TGTGCCTGGGCTACGGCGGATACGCAGTATTTT.

This chain links TRBV2 with TRBJ2-2, with 7 bases matching TRBD2. The CDR3 consists of 15 residues. The V and J ends lost 7 bases and 2 bases, in that order; junction bases with no gene match: 7. Germline-derived CDR1 and CDR2 are SNHLY and FYNNEI. In DNA form, the CDR3 reads TGTGCCAGCAAGGGAGCTAGCGGAAACACCGGGGAGCTGTTTTTT. Its translation: CASKGASGNTGELFF.

The table lists this clonotype with many counts. The rearrangement links TRBV20-1 to TRBJ2-1, with 13 bases that match TRBD2. The CDR3 loop spans 21 amino acids. The ends lost 2 bases at V and 2 bases at J; junction bases unmatched: 18. Germline V gene sequence: CDR1 DFQATT, CDR2 SNEGSKA (reference sequence). This CDR3 is CSARSLPAAKGTSGAYNEQFF. The DNA of the CDR3 is TGCAGTGCTAGATCCCTCCCGGCCGCCAAGGGGACTAGCGGGGCCTACAATGAGCAGTTCTTC.

This clonotype showed up many times. This chain's CDR3 is CASSVGTGLQAFF. In DNA, the CDR3 is TGTGCCAGCAGCGTTGGGACAGGCCTTCAAGCTTTCTTT. The chain carries TRBV7-3 and TRBJ1-1, with 8 bases matching TRBD1. Trimming removed 5 bases from V and 9 bases from J; junction bases left unmatched: 8. Germline assignment: CDR1 SGHTA and CDR2 FQGTGA. CDR3 size: 13 residues.

This clonotype was found many times. This chain uses TRBV14 with TRBJ2-5, with 7 bases that match TRBD1. V shed 6 bases and J 4 bases; nucleotides not matched to a gene: 11. Germline-derived CDR1 and CDR2 are SGHDN and FVKESK. The CDR3 is made up of 15 amino acids. The CDR3 here is CASSTYRGSTETQYF. The CDR3 DNA reads as TGTGCCAGCAGTACCTACAGGGGAAGTACAGAGACCCAGTACTTC.

The gene calls are TRBV7-3 and TRBJ1-6; D is uncertain. V was cut by 2 bases and J by 5 bases, with 16 bases left in between. CDR3 length: 17 residues. Germline values: CDR1 SGHTA, CDR2 FQGTGA. CDR3 in DNA: TGTGCCAGCAGCTTAGGGCTTTCGGGTTCGGATAATTCACCCCTCCACTTT. Protein sequence: CASSLGLSGSDNSPLHF.

About this clonotype: This may arise from a read error, as a much more abundant clone is one base away. The chain has TRBV7-2 and TRBJ1-3; possible D gene TRBD1, 6 bases. Trimming took 2 bases from V and 2 from J, leaving 7 bases between them. The CDR3 contains 14 residues. Germline V CDR1 and CDR2: SGHTA, FQGNSA. The DNA for the CDR3 is TGTGCCAGCAGCTTAACAGGGACTGGAAACACCATATATTTT. Amino acid sequence: CASSLTGTGNTIYF.

V is TRBV28 and J is TRBJ1-6; the match to TRBD1 covers 7 bases. The germline V gene encodes CDR1 MDHEN and CDR2 SYDVKM. The CDR3 is 15 amino acids. J gave up 5 bases and V 6 bases, and 7 bases lay outside the gene matches. The CDR3 DNA reads TGTGCCAGCAGCCTGACAGGGAAAAATAATTCACCCCTCCACTTT. The encoded protein is CASSLTGKNNSPLHF. The variable domain in full, completed from reference TRBV28 and TRBJ1-6, reads DVKVTQSSRYLVKRTGEKVFLECVQDMDHENMFWYRQDPGLGLRLIYFSYDVKMKEKGDIPEGYSVSREKKERFSLILESASTNQTSMYLCASSLTGKNNSPLHFGNGTRLTVT.

The rearrangement joins TRBV3-1 to TRBJ2-7, with 7 bases that match TRBD2. The CDR3 has 15 amino acids. Germline V gene lookup returns CDR1 LGHDT and CDR2 YNNKEL (reference sequence). The V gene end was trimmed by 4 bases and the J gene end by 2 bases; junction bases not matched to a gene: 8. CDR3 protein: CASSRKRGSPYEQYF. The CDR3 nucleotides are TGTGCCAGCAGCCGGAAGCGGGGAAGTCCCTACGAGCAGTACTTC.

This clonotype appeared a few times. The rearrangement uses TRBV9 and TRBJ2-3; D is uncertain. CDR3 length: 13 amino acids. The V gene lost 0 bases and the J gene lost 4 bases, with 6 bases spanning the gap. Germline V lookup: CDR1 SGDLS, CDR2 YYNGEE. This CDR3 is CASSVGVSDTQYF. The CDR3 DNA reads as TGTGCCAGCAGCGTAGGAGTATCAGATACGCAGTATTTT.

This clonotype was found many times. As DNA, the CDR3 is TGTGCCAGCAGCCCCGGGACAGGGGGTCGGTATGGCTACACCTTC. Protein: CASSPGTGGRYGYTF. The genes are TRBV7-2 and TRBJ1-2; 11 bases align to TRBD1. Germline assignment: CDR1 SGHTA and CDR2 FQGNSA. The V segment lost 5 bases and the J segment 5 bases; nucleotides outside the gene matches: 7. The CDR3 is 15 amino acids.